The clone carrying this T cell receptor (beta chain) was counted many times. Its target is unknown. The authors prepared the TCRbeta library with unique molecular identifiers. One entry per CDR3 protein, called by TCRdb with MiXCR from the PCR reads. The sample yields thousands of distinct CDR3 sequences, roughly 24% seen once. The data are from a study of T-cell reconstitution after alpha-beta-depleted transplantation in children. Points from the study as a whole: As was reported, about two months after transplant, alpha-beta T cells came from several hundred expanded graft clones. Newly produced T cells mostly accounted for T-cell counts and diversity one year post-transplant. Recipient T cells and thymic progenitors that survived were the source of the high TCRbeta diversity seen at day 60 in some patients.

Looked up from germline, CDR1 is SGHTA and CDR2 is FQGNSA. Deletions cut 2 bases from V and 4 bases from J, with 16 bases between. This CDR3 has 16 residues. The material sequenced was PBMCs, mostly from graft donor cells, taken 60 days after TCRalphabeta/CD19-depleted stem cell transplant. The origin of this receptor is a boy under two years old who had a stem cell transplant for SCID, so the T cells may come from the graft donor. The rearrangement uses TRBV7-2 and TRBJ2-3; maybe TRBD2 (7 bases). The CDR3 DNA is TGTGCCAGCAGCTTATTCGTGCGGGGGCCCCCAGATACGCAGTATTTT. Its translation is CASSLFVRGPPDTQYF.